Shown below are 21 T cell receptor beta chains from a single sample sequenced in a study of CD8+ T cells in alopecia areata (dated by TCRdb to the late 2010s). To prepare the library, the immunoSEQ multiplex PCR assay was applied. To provide template for TCR sequencing, every sample had RNA extracted and reverse transcribed into cDNA. TCRdb stores this immuneACCESS table with in-frame sequences only. Part of the clones is absent; in the studies checked, under half of the shortfall reflects unresolved V genes, and no reason is known for the rest. The sample data list 45,000 to 70,000 clones, and around 96% of these were observed just once. The top ten clonotypes cover 20% to 30% of the sample. Per the publication, the time point label means: baseline before oral tofacitinib. The source was CD8+ T cells sorted from blood, collected at week 0. The receptors come from a human donor with alopecia areata.

The chain carries TRBV4-1 and TRBJ2-2; 9 bases align to TRBD1. The CDR3 sequence is 15 residues long. J lost 6 bases, V lost 1 base, and 3 bases had no gene match. Germline V gene data show CDR1 as MGHRA and CDR2 as YSYEKL. The CDR3 bases are TGCGCCAGCAGCCAAGCCGGGACAGGGTCCGGGGAGCTGTTTTTT. Amino acids: CASSQAGTGSGELFF.

V gene TRBV29-1 combines with J gene TRBJ1-4; the match to TRBD1 covers 10 bases. The ends lost 3 bases at V and 8 bases at J; junction bases unmatched: 6. The CDR3 length is 14 residues. Germline V lookup: CDR1 SQVTM, CDR2 ANQGSEA. CDR3 nucleotides: TGCAGCGTTGATGGTGGGACAGGGGAGGAAAAACTGTTTTTT. As protein: CSVDGGTGEEKLFF.

The chain links TRBV19 to TRBJ2-4, with no clear D. This CDR3 has 15 amino acids. V was shortened by 5 bases and J by 0 bases, with 11 bases between the two germline ends. Germline-derived CDR1 and CDR2 are LNHDA and SQIVND (reference sequence). Written as DNA, the CDR3 is TGTGCCAGTAGTGCCCGTATACTAGCCAAAAACATTCAGTACTTC. Its protein product is CASSARILAKNIQYF.

This chain uses TRBV21-1 with TRBJ1-1. TRBV21-1 has pseudogene status. CDR3 length equals 12 residues. CDR3 region: CASSKDGDMAFF. CDR3 coding DNA: TGTGCCAGCAGCAAAGATGGGGATATGGCTTTCTTT.

The chain uses TRBV2 and TRBJ2-5; 9 bases map to TRBD1. Unmatched junction bases numbered 8, after V lost 5 bases and J lost 4 bases. CDR3 length: 15 amino acids. Germline CDR1 and CDR2: SNHLY and FYNNEI. The CDR3: CASSHRDRDGETQYF. In DNA, the CDR3 is TGTGCCAGCAGTCACCGGGACAGGGATGGAGAGACCCAGTACTTC.

The chain recombines TRBV5-1 with TRBJ1-1; D call uncertain. The germline CDR1 and CDR2 sequences are SGHRS and YFSETQ. This CDR3 region has 14 residues. V lost 1 base to trimming and J lost 1 base, with 8 bases between them. The CDR3 protein is CASSLSRGNTEAFF. CDR3 in DNA: TGCGCCAGCAGCTTGTCTAGAGGGAACACTGAAGCTTTCTTT.

The chain uses TRBV18 and TRBJ2-3, with D uncertain. The CDR3 totals 16 residues. CDR1 and CDR2 (germline): KGHSH, LQKENI. The germline V and J ends were trimmed by 6 bases and 4 bases, with 20 bases remaining between them. Written as DNA, the CDR3 is TGTGCCAGCTCTCCTCCGGGCCCTCCGCCCCCAGATACGCAGTATTTT. Amino acid sequence: CASSPPGPPPPDTQYF.

This chain joins TRBV4-1 and TRBJ2-5; TRBD2 agrees at 11 bases. The germline gives CDR1 MGHRA, CDR2 YSYEKL. V dropped 0 bases and J dropped 1; count of bases not matched to a gene: 7. This CDR3 comprises 18 residues. The CDR3 reads CASSQEELAGGLQETQYF. The CDR3 nucleotides are TGCGCCAGCAGCCAAGAAGAGCTAGCGGGGGGCCTCCAAGAGACCCAGTACTTC.

The chain couples TRBV9 to TRBJ2-1; 7 positions agree with TRBD2. The J segment lost 8 bases and the V segment lost 4 bases, leaving 15 bases of the junction unmatched. CDR3 length: 16 residues. Germline V gene sequence: CDR1 SGDLS, CDR2 YYNGEE. CDR3: CASSTEERGLFDEQFF. CDR3 bases: TGTGCCAGCAGCACGGAGGAGAGGGGACTATTCGATGAGCAGTTCTTC.

The chain is built from TRBV2 and TRBJ1-2; no firm D call. The CDR3 has 16 amino acids. V was clipped by 3 bases and J by 0 bases, with 14 bases between them. Germline CDR1 and CDR2: SNHLY and FYNNEI. This CDR3 reads CASSDMAPMSNYGYTF. The CDR3 nucleotides read TGTGCCAGCAGTGACATGGCCCCCATGTCTAACTATGGCTACACCTTC.

The chain uses TRBV19 and TRBJ2-2, with D maybe TRBD2 (6 bases). Germline V lookup: CDR1 LNHDA, CDR2 SQIVND (reference sequence). V was cut by 6 bases and J by 6 bases, with 14 bases left in between. The CDR3 sequence is 14 residues long. CDR3 DNA sequence: TGTGCCAGTAGGCGCGGGGTGAGGGCCGGGGAGCTGTTTTTT. Protein product: CASRRGVRAGELFF.

The chain links TRBV5-6 to TRBJ2-4; no firm D call. CDR1 SGHDT and CDR2 YYEEEE come from the germline V gene. Deletions cut 0 bases from V and 0 bases from J, with 7 bases between. This CDR3 region has 15 residues. Written as DNA, the CDR3 is TGTGCCAGCAGCTTGGAACGGTCAGCCAAAAACATTCAGTACTTC. This codes for CASSLERSAKNIQYF.

This chain uses TRBV30 with TRBJ2-5; maybe TRBD2 (5 bases). The CDR3 extends over 13 amino acids. Germline V gene data show CDR1 as GTSNPN and CDR2 as SVGIG (reference sequence). V was trimmed by 7 bases and J by 5 bases, leaving 17 bases between them. CDR3 residues: CASRGLGIETQYF. Here the CDR3 DNA reads TGTGCCTCCCGCGGGCTGGGAATTGAGACCCAGTACTTC.

This rearrangement joins TRBV5-1 to TRBJ2-7; no firm D call. This CDR3 is built from 13 residues. Germline values: CDR1 SGHRS, CDR2 YFSETQ. With 1 base removed from V and 1 base from J, the gap between germline ends came to 6 bases. CDR3 nucleotides: TGCGCCAGCAGCTTGCAGGAATCCTACGAGCAGTACTTC. The encoded protein is CASSLQESYEQYF.

The chain has TRBV4-1 and TRBJ2-7; possibly TRBD1 or TRBD2 for D (5 bases each). From germline, CDR1 is MGHRA and CDR2 YSYEKL. The CDR3 is 14 amino acids. Trimming shortened V by 0 bases and J by 5 bases, and 11 bases separated the two germline ends. CDR3 loop: CASSQDRDLNEQYF. The CDR3, as DNA: TGCGCCAGCAGCCAAGACCGGGACCTAAACGAGCAGTACTTC.

This chain joins TRBV6-5 and TRBJ2-2, with TRBD2 matching 7 bases. Trimming at V came to 6 bases and at J to 0 bases, leaving 4 bases not matched to a gene. Germline V gene lookup returns CDR1 MNHEY and CDR2 SVGAGI. The length of the CDR3 is 15 residues. CDR3 in DNA: TGTGCCAGCAGCCCCGCGGGGGCGAACACCGGGGAGCTGTTTTTT. Protein sequence: CASSPAGANTGELFF.

Worth noting for this clone: The same CDR3 arises from other DNA sequences in this sample as well. V and J are TRBV4-3 and TRBJ2-7; the match to TRBD1 covers 10 bases. Germline CDR1 is LGHNA and CDR2 is YSLEER. Trimming at V came to 0 bases and at J to 4 bases, leaving 3 bases not matched to a gene. There are 15 residues in the CDR3. This chain's CDR3 is CASSQDRGQGYEQYF. The CDR3 DNA reads as TGCGCCAGCAGCCAAGATCGGGGACAGGGGTACGAGCAGTACTTC.

A few counts support this clone. This chain connects TRBV19 to TRBJ2-1; D is possibly TRBD1 (6 bases). The germline V gene encodes CDR1 LNHDA and CDR2 SQIVND (reference sequence). The CDR3 is 16 amino acids. V lost 3 bases to trimming and J lost 6 bases, with 18 bases between them. CDR3 DNA: TGTGCCAGTAGTATTAGGGGGACCGTCTCTGGCAATGAGCAGTTCTTC. Translating it yields CASSIRGTVSGNEQFF.

This chain links TRBV6-5 with TRBJ1-6, with a possible D match to TRBD1 (5 bases). Germline-derived CDR1 and CDR2 are MNHEY and SVGAGI. Trimming stripped 5 bases from V and 6 bases from J, with 8 bases between. The CDR3 has 13 residues. The CDR3 is CASSQGSNSPLHF. Written as DNA, the CDR3 is TGTGCCAGCAGTCAGGGTAGTAATTCACCCCTCCACTTT.

The chain joins TRBV15 to TRBJ2-2, with 8 bases matching TRBD2. The CDR3 runs to 17 residues. Germline CDR1 LNHNV, CDR2 YYDKDF (reference sequence). The V gene end was trimmed by 5 bases and the J gene end by 0 bases; junction bases not matched to a gene: 8. In nucleotides, the CDR3 is TGTGCCACCAGCCTTAACATAGCGGGGCCGAACACCGGGGAGCTGTTTTTT. Its protein product is CATSLNIAGPNTGELFF.

The chain is built from TRBV7-8 and TRBJ2-7; the D gene is possibly TRBD2 (7 bases). The germline V and J ends were trimmed by 2 bases and 6 bases, with 17 bases remaining between them. The CDR3 runs to 15 residues. Germline loops: CDR1 SGHVS, CDR2 FQNEAQ. The CDR3 loop reads CASSLNGGPGSEQYF. DNA of the CDR3: TGTGCCAGCAGCTTAAACGGGGGGCCCGGAAGCGAGCAGTACTTC. The full variable domain, with the rest looked up from reference TRBV7-8 and TRBJ2-7, is GAGVSQSPRYKVAKRGQDVALRCDPISGHVSLFWYQQALGQGPEFLTYFQNEAQLDKSGLPSDRFFAERPEGSVSTLKIQRTQQEDSAVYLCASSLNGGPGSEQYFGPGTRLTVT.